The 27 T cell receptor beta chains given below trace back to one sample, sequenced in a study of T cells after yellow fever vaccination. TCRdb recomputed calls from the 5' RACE reads with MiXCR, one row per CDR3 protein. The data contain 340,000 or so distinct CDR3 sequences, around 13% of them seen just once; the ten biggest clones take up 3.2%. The sample in question was CD4+ T cells sorted from PBMCs, obtained 15 days after the yellow fever booster vaccination. The receptors were sampled from a man aged 18 to 29 who received the YFV17D yellow fever vaccine.

This clonotype was found a few times. This chain connects TRBV20-1 to TRBJ1-2; perhaps TRBD1 as D (5 bases). This CDR3 contains 14 residues. Trimming stripped 0 bases from V and 2 bases from J, with 10 bases between. Per germline, CDR1 DFQATT and CDR2 SNEGSKA (reference sequence). CDR3 residues: CSARDNNRNYGYTF. The CDR3 DNA sequence: TGCAGTGCTAGAGATAATAACAGGAACTATGGCTACACCTTC.

The chain links TRBV19 to TRBJ2-4; D unresolved. Germline loops: CDR1 LNHDA, CDR2 SQIVND (reference sequence). V shed 5 bases and J shed 0 bases, with 14 bases lying between them. The CDR3 runs 16 residues. The CDR3, as DNA: TGTGCCAGTAGTCTGGCAGGCAGAAGAGCCAAAAACATTCAGTACTTC. Its translation: CASSLAGRRAKNIQYF.

This clonotype was seen a handful of times. V usage is TRBV6-5 and J usage is TRBJ1-1, with D uncertain. V lost 2 bases and J 11 bases, leaving 15 bases between the germline ends. In germline, CDR1 is MNHEY, CDR2 SVGAGI. This CDR3 is built from 13 residues. The CDR3 DNA follows: TGTGCCAGCAGTTACCGGTACTTGGATCGGGCTTTCTTT. Translation: CASSYRYLDRAFF.

This clonotype was seen a handful of times. The chain's CDR3 is CASSYSTAGGYNEQFF. The CDR3 DNA follows: TGTGCCAGCAGTTACTCGACTGCGGGGGGGTACAATGAGCAGTTCTTC. The V call is TRBV6-5, the J call TRBJ2-1; 9 bases agree with TRBD2. The CDR3 covers 16 residues. V gave up 0 bases and J gave up 4 bases; unmatched junction bases: 4. The germline gives CDR1 MNHEY, CDR2 SVGAGI.

V is TRBV15 and J is TRBJ2-1; D perhaps matches TRBD1 (6 bases). The CDR3 is 14 amino acids. V dropped 5 bases and J dropped 10 bases, with 18 bases sitting between them. The germline V gene has CDR1 LNHNV and CDR2 YYDKDF (reference sequence). CDR3 amino acids: CATSGGRLGFEQFF. CDR3 in DNA: TGTGCCACCAGCGGGGGCCGGTTAGGGTTCGAGCAGTTCTTC.

This clonotype was recorded many times. The chain is built from TRBV20-1 and TRBJ1-6; no firm D call. The CDR3 runs 14 residues. V gave up 0 bases and J gave up 0 bases, with 3 bases separating them. Germline V gene sequence: CDR1 DFQATT, CDR2 SNEGSKA (reference sequence). CDR3 in amino acids: CSARESSYNSPLHF. CDR3 DNA sequence: TGCAGTGCTAGAGAGAGCTCCTATAATTCACCCCTCCACTTT.

This clonotype was seen more than once but under ten times. V usage is TRBV29-1 and J usage is TRBJ2-5, with 9 nucleotides matching TRBD2. The CDR3 spans 17 residues. V was clipped by 3 bases and J by 5 bases; unmatched bases: 16. Germline V gives CDR1 SQVTM, CDR2 ANQGSEA. CDR3 nucleotides: TGCAGCGTTGAGTGGATTAGGGCGGGGGGGCCTGGTGAGACCCAGTACTTC. The encoded protein is CSVEWIRAGGPGETQYF.

This clonotype has more than one count but fewer than ten. V usage is TRBV4-2 and J usage is TRBJ1-6; 7 nucleotides align to TRBD1. V gave up 4 bases and J gave up 10 bases; unmatched junction bases: 7. From germline, CDR1 is LGHNA and CDR2 YNFKEQ. This CDR3 has 14 residues. CDR3 loop: CASSLDRVGSPLHF. The CDR3 nucleotides read TGTGCCAGCAGCCTCGACAGGGTTGGGTCACCCCTCCACTTT.

This clonotype was found a few times. The CDR3, as DNA: TGCAGTGCTCCCTCCGTCGGGGAGCTGTTTTTT. Translation gives CSAPSVGELFF. The V gene is TRBV20-1, the J gene TRBJ2-2; D remains unclear. The V gene lost 5 bases and the J gene lost 7 bases, with 8 bases spanning the gap. Germline CDR1 is DFQATT and CDR2 is SNEGSKA (reference sequence). The CDR3 extends over 11 amino acids.

This clonotype has a handful of counts. The chain recombines TRBV5-4 with TRBJ2-7; TRBD2 is a possible D gene (6 bases). The V end was cut by 0 bases, the J end by 0 bases, with 10 bases between. Germline V CDR1 and CDR2: SGHNT, YYREEE (reference sequence). This CDR3 is built from 15 residues. CDR3 nucleotide sequence: TGTGCCAGCAGCTTGGGTGGGGGGAACTCCTACGAGCAGTACTTC. This codes for CASSLGGGNSYEQYF.

The CDR3 DNA reads as TGTGCCAGCAGCTTGGCTCGGGCAGGGGAGTTCACCGGGGAGCTGTTTTTT. This gives the protein CASSLARAGEFTGELFF. The genes are TRBV7-6 and TRBJ2-2; a possible D gene is TRBD1 (6 bases). V was clipped by 3 bases and J by 4 bases, with 18 bases between them. The CDR3 spans 17 residues. CDR1 and CDR2 from the germline V gene are SGHVS and FNYEAQ.

This clonotype turned up a few times. The chain joins TRBV5-1 to TRBJ1-5, with D unresolved. Germline V gives CDR1 SGHRS, CDR2 YFSETQ. The CDR3 has 15 amino acids. Trimming took off 2 bases at V and 5 bases at J, with 14 bases between the two ends. The CDR3 reads CASSFVPGSDQPQHF. CDR3 coding DNA: TGCGCCAGCAGCTTCGTACCTGGGAGTGATCAGCCCCAGCATTTT. Together with reference TRBV5-1 and TRBJ1-5, the CDR3 gives the full variable domain: KAGVTQTPRYLIKTRGQQVTLSCSPISGHRSVSWYQQTPGQGLQFLFEYFSETQRNKGNFPGRFSGRQFSNSRSEMNVSTLELGDSALYLCASSFVPGSDQPQHFGDGTRLSIL.

The chain links TRBV7-9 to TRBJ1-2; D is unclear. Looked up from germline, CDR1 is SEHNR and CDR2 is FQNEAQ (reference sequence). Trimming stripped 5 bases from V and 5 bases from J, with 15 bases between. The CDR3 is 14 residues long. CDR3 nucleotides: TGTGCCAGCAGCACTCGACAAAGCCGATATGGCTACACCTTC. Amino acid sequence: CASSTRQSRYGYTF.

V gene TRBV6-5 combines with J gene TRBJ1-5; no reliable D call. From germline, CDR1 is MNHEY and CDR2 SVGAGI. The ends were cut back, 0 bases at V and 7 bases at J, with 7 bases in the middle. This CDR3 is 13 amino acids long. The CDR3: CASSYSDAQPQHF. The CDR3, as DNA: TGTGCCAGCAGTTACTCGGACGCGCAGCCCCAGCATTTT.

The rearrangement uses TRBV20-1 and TRBJ2-5, with 8 bases lining up with TRBD1. V was clipped by 5 bases and J by 5 bases; unmatched bases: 16. The CDR3 totals 16 residues. Germline loops: CDR1 DFQATT, CDR2 SNEGSKA (reference sequence). The CDR3 DNA follows: TGCAGTGCTGGACTCCAAACCAGGGGGCAGAGGGAGACCCAGTACTTC. Amino acid sequence: CSAGLQTRGQRETQYF.

CDR3 bases: TGCAGCGTTGCGGTTCAGGGGCCCCGGGAGCCCCAGCATTTT. Residues: CSVAVQGPREPQHF. The J gene is TRBJ1-5, the V gene TRBV29-1; D may be TRBD1 (6 bases). This CDR3 contains 14 residues. Trimming pared 4 bases from V and 8 bases from J, leaving 18 bases between. From germline, CDR1 is SQVTM and CDR2 ANQGSEA.

This clonotype has just a few counts. The chain uses TRBV19 and TRBJ2-7; D might be TRBD1 or TRBD2, each matching 5 bases. Trimming shortened V by 5 bases and J by 0 bases, and 14 bases separated the two germline ends. This CDR3 region has 15 residues. CDR1 LNHDA and CDR2 SQIVND come from the germline V gene (reference sequence). CDR3 nucleotides: TGTGCCAGTAGTCTCAACCGGGACGCCTCCTACGAGCAGTACTTC. Protein: CASSLNRDASYEQYF.

This sequence joins TRBV12-3 or TRBV12-4 and TRBJ1-2; D gene unclear. The CDR3 loop spans 12 amino acids. V lost 6 bases, J lost 7 bases, and 12 bases lay in between. Here the CDR3 reads CASRRPGSGYTF. The DNA for the CDR3 is TGTGCCAGCAGAAGACCCGGGAGTGGCTACACCTTC.

This clonotype was detected a few times. The V call is TRBV4-3, the J call TRBJ1-3; the match to TRBD1 covers 7 bases. V lost 2 bases, J lost 7 bases, and 5 bases stayed unmatched. Germline V gene sequence: CDR1 LGHNA, CDR2 YSLEER. This CDR3 contains 14 residues. The CDR3 protein is CASSQNRGWNTIYF. The DNA of the CDR3 is TGCGCCAGCAGCCAAAACAGGGGCTGGAACACCATATATTTT.

This clonotype has more than one count but fewer than ten. The rearrangement joins TRBV5-1 to TRBJ2-6; D is unresolved. This CDR3 contains 15 residues. V lost 4 bases to trimming and J lost 0 bases, with 8 bases between them. The germline V gene has CDR1 SGHRS and CDR2 YFSETQ. CDR3 sequence reads: CASSSVPSGANVLTF. The CDR3 nucleotides are TGCGCCAGCAGCAGTGTCCCCTCTGGGGCCAACGTCCTGACTTTC.

This clonotype was counted many times. This chain links TRBV5-4 with TRBJ2-1; D possibly corresponds to TRBD2 (7 bases). Germline CDR1 SGHNT, CDR2 YYREEE (reference sequence). The CDR3 totals 15 residues. Trimming removed 5 bases at V and 0 bases at J, with 12 bases between. The CDR3 is CASRGGGSSYNEQFF. DNA for the CDR3: TGTGCCAGCAGGGGAGGGGGAAGCTCCTACAATGAGCAGTTCTTC.

This clonotype was observed a few times. This rearrangement joins TRBV20-1 to TRBJ2-1; 13 bases agree with TRBD2. Germline V gives CDR1 DFQATT, CDR2 SNEGSKA (reference sequence). V lost 2 bases and J lost 8; bases outside the gene matches: 6. This CDR3 contains 15 residues. As DNA, the CDR3 is TGCAGTGCTAGAAACCTACTAGCGGGGGGGGATGAGCAGTTCTTC. Its translation is CSARNLLAGGDEQFF.

The V and J genes are TRBV6-6 and TRBJ2-5, with unresolved D. Trimming removed 2 bases from V and 4 bases from J, with 11 bases in between. The CDR3 is 14 residues long. Germline V gene lookup returns CDR1 MNHNY and CDR2 SVGAGI (reference sequence). The CDR3 sequence is CASSYLRFGETQYF. The CDR3 DNA is TGTGCCAGCAGTTACCTGAGGTTTGGAGAGACCCAGTACTTC.

This chain links TRBV2 with TRBJ2-3; 7 bases agree with TRBD2. CDR3 size: 11 residues. V lost 4 bases, J lost 10 bases, and 2 bases stayed unmatched. The V gene's germline CDR1 is SNHLY and CDR2 FYNNEI. CDR3 protein: CASSALAAQYF. For the CDR3, the DNA is TGTGCCAGCAGTGCTCTAGCGGCGCAGTATTTT.

The sample holds a few counts of this clonotype. This chain joins TRBV9 and TRBJ2-5; D might be TRBD1 (6 bases). V was pared by 3 bases and J by 7 bases, with 10 bases between. This CDR3 is built from 12 residues. Germline-derived CDR1 and CDR2 are SGDLS and YYNGEE. CDR3: CASSALGGTQYF. In DNA, the CDR3 is TGTGCCAGCAGCGCCTTAGGGGGGACCCAGTACTTC.

This chain connects TRBV18 to TRBJ1-6; 7 nucleotides align to TRBD1. This CDR3 has 15 amino acids. The trim removed 6 bases at V and 8 bases at J, leaving 10 bases unmatched. The germline CDR1 and CDR2 sequences are KGHSH and LQKENI. The CDR3 coding sequence is TGTGCCAGCTCCCCGGACAGGCTAGAATATTCACCCCTCCACTTT. Translation: CASSPDRLEYSPLHF.

This clonotype was found a few times. The chain recombines TRBV27 with TRBJ2-5; no clear D gene. There are 16 residues in the CDR3. The V and J ends lost 6 bases and 1 base respectively, with 18 bases between them. Germline V gene lookup returns CDR1 MNHEY and CDR2 SMNVEV (reference sequence). CDR3 region: CASSNQAVPVQETQYF. For the CDR3, the DNA is TGTGCCAGCAGCAATCAAGCAGTCCCGGTCCAAGAGACCCAGTACTTC.